This T cell receptor beta chain was recovered during a study of T cells in Graves' hyperthyroidism and ophthalmopathy. On the study more broadly: Peripheral blood was collected at initial diagnosis, before any treatment.

Study results and limitations: Blood also carried most thyroid clonotypes expanded above 0.001.

At least ten counts were recorded for this clonotype. Its target is not known. Regions amplified from RNA transcripts were the TCR beta CDR3 regions. The primer set for the first-round RT-PCR of the TCR CDR3 was HTBI. From the multiplex PCR reads, TCRdb called clonotypes with MiXCR, one entry per CDR3 protein. This repertoire shows hundreds of thousands of distinct CDR3 sequences, roughly 14% found once; its top ten account for over 3.5%. Patients were excluded because of uncontrolled infection, other autoimmune disease, pregnancy or lactation. Germline V gene sequence: CDR1 MNHEY, CDR2 SMNVEV (reference sequence). After removal of 6 bases from V and 0 bases from J, the junction contained 4 bases not matched to a gene. The CDR3 covers 14 residues.

The source material was blood. This chain joins TRBV27 and TRBJ2-7, with TRBD2 identical over 8 bases. The source of this sequence is a woman between 40 and 55 years old with Graves' ophthalmopathy. CDR3 DNA: TGTGCCAGCAGCTTAAGCGGGAGCTCCTACGAGCAGTACTTC. Its protein is CASSLSGSSYEQYF.